The rows below give T cell receptor beta chains drawn from one sample of a study of naive and memory T cell subsets. TCRdb re-called the UMI-ligation and nested PCR reads with MiXCR, one entry per CDR3 protein. This repertoire shows approximately 150,000 distinct CDR3 sequences, under 25% found once; its top ten account for around 0.63%. Sequenced input: naive CD8+ T cells from blood. The origin of the receptors is a human donor in good health. Both conserved end residues are part of each CDR3. D genes are given only for firm matches. Rows give clone size only sometimes, using once, few, many, or a class for an expanded clone.

V,J,size,D,CDR3,DNA
TRBV5-1,TRBJ2-3,NA,NA,CASSPADGVTQYF,TGCGCCAGCAGCCCCGCTGACGGGGTAACGCAGTATTTT
TRBV3-1,TRBJ2-2,NA,TRBD1,CASSQDRGQPTDGELFF,TGTGCCAGCAGCCAAGACCGGGGACAGCCGACAGACGGGGAGCTGTTTTTT
TRBV7-8,TRBJ2-3,few,NA,CASSLVIYTDTQYF,TGTGCCAGCAGCTTAGTCATTTACACAGATACGCAGTATTTT
TRBV6-2/TRBV6-3,TRBJ2-1,NA,TRBD2,CATREREGLNEQFF,TGTGCCACTCGGGAGCGGGAGGGCCTCAATGAGCAGTTCTTC
TRBV2,TRBJ2-7,NA,NA,CASTRGATRFSYEQYF,TGTGCCAGCACCCGGGGGGCGACCCGGTTCTCCTACGAGCAGTACTTC
TRBV29-1,TRBJ2-1,many,TRBD2,CSLSGISYNEQFF,TGCAGCCTGAGCGGGATCTCCTACAATGAGCAGTTCTTC
TRBV7-3,TRBJ2-7,NA,NA,CASSPGTSSYEQYF,TGTGCCAGCAGCCCCGGGACGTCTTCCTACGAGCAGTACTTC
TRBV11-2,TRBJ2-1,NA,TRBD1,CASSLGGQYNEQFF,TGTGCCAGCAGCTTAGGGGGACAGTACAATGAGCAGTTCTTC
TRBV5-1,TRBJ2-7,NA,NA,CASSFSPTGSSYEQYF,TGCGCCAGCAGCTTTTCGCCGACAGGTTCCTCCTACGAGCAGTACTTC
TRBV6-1,TRBJ2-7,few,NA,CASRRDNSYEQYF,TGTGCCAGCAGGAGGGACAACTCCTACGAGCAGTACTTC
TRBV7-8,TRBJ2-1,NA,NA,CASSLVGASSYNEQFF,TGTGCCAGCAGCTTAGTGGGGGCGAGCTCCTACAATGAGCAGTTCTTC
TRBV5-1,TRBJ2-4,NA,NA,CASSRGRGLGNIQYF,TGCGCCAGCAGCCGGGGTCGGGGTCTCGGTAACATTCAGTACTTC
TRBV20-1,TRBJ2-7,NA,NA,CSASPPSAYEQYF,TGCAGTGCTAGCCCGCCGTCGGCCTACGAGCAGTACTTC
TRBV29-1,TRBJ1-1,NA,TRBD1,CSVELAWDREPNTEAFF,TGCAGCGTTGAACTCGCCTGGGACAGGGAACCGAACACTGAAGCTTTCTTT
TRBV5-1,TRBJ2-7,NA,NA,CASSSPGGDPSEQYF,TGCGCCAGCAGCTCCCCAGGGGGGGATCCATCCGAGCAGTACTTC
TRBV28,TRBJ2-7,NA,NA,CASNLDSYEQYF,TGTGCCAGCAATTTAGACTCCTACGAGCAGTACTTC
TRBV12-3/TRBV12-4,TRBJ2-7,few,NA,CASSFAGLDYEQYF,TGTGCCAGCAGTTTCGCGGGACTGGACTACGAGCAGTACTTC
TRBV6-5,TRBJ2-5,few,NA,CASSYAQGEETQYF,TGTGCCAGCAGTTACGCCCAGGGAGAAGAGACCCAGTACTTC
TRBV29-1,TRBJ1-1,NA,NA,CSVRQGNTEAFF,TGCAGCGTACGCCAGGGAAATACTGAAGCTTTCTTT
TRBV28,TRBJ2-5,once,TRBD1,CASSEQGGGGTQYF,TGTGCCAGCAGCGAGCAAGGGGGCGGAGGGACCCAGTACTTC
TRBV28,TRBJ1-1,few,TRBD1,CASSYGTGIEAFF,TGTGCCAGCAGTTATGGGACAGGGATTGAAGCTTTCTTT
TRBV29-1,TRBJ2-6,many,NA,CSALPWGANVLTF,TGCAGCGCCCTGCCTTGGGGGGCCAACGTCCTGACTTTC
TRBV6-2/TRBV6-3,TRBJ2-1,NA,TRBD2,CASSSPTSASFYNEQFF,TGTGCCAGCAGTTCCCCGACTAGCGCAAGTTTCTACAATGAGCAGTTCTTC
TRBV7-9,TRBJ1-5,few,NA,CASSLAVQPQHF,TGTGCCAGCAGCTTAGCGGTACAGCCCCAGCATTTT
TRBV6-1,TRBJ1-1,few,NA,CASSGEGMNTEAFF,TGTGCCAGCAGTGGAGAGGGGATGAACACTGAAGCTTTCTTT
TRBV7-8,TRBJ2-3,NA,NA,CASSSVEAITDTQYF,TGTGCCAGCAGCTCCGTAGAAGCGATCACAGATACGCAGTATTTT
TRBV27,TRBJ1-2,once,NA,CASSSLDGIDGYTF,TGTGCCAGCAGTTCCCTAGATGGAATCGATGGCTACACCTTC
TRBV6-5,TRBJ1-3,NA,NA,CASSPWTNSGNTIYF,TGTGCCAGCAGCCCCTGGACAAACTCTGGAAACACCATATATTTT
TRBV14,TRBJ2-7,few,TRBD2,CASSRGLSGWYEQYF,TGTGCCAGCAGCCGGGGACTAAGCGGGTGGTACGAGCAGTACTTC
TRBV4-3,TRBJ1-1,few,NA,CASSQEWDYPEAFF,TGCGCCAGCAGCCAAGAATGGGATTACCCTGAAGCTTTCTTT
TRBV6-2/TRBV6-3,TRBJ2-1,NA,NA,CASSYVRGGEQFF,TGTGCCAGCAGTTACGTCAGGGGAGGCGAGCAGTTCTTC
TRBV7-2,TRBJ2-7,NA,NA,CASSLVGGGLGSYEQYF,TGTGCCAGCAGCTTAGTGGGGGGCGGGTTGGGGTCCTACGAGCAGTACTTC
TRBV6-5,TRBJ1-1,few,NA,CASSYSRVSSTEAFF,TGTGCCAGCAGTTACTCGAGGGTCAGCAGCACTGAAGCTTTCTTT
TRBV5-5,TRBJ1-3,many,NA,CASSIQGDSGNTIYF,TGTGCCAGCAGCATACAGGGTGACTCTGGAAACACCATATATTTT
TRBV28,TRBJ1-6,many,NA,CASSLPGTGSPLHF,TGTGCCAGCAGTTTACCAGGGACGGGATCACCCCTCCACTTT
TRBV27,TRBJ2-7,NA,NA,CASSLTQGYEQYF,TGTGCCAGCAGTTTAACCCAGGGGTACGAGCAGTACTTC
TRBV29-1,TRBJ1-2,NA,NA,CSVEDRQVYGYTF,TGCAGCGTTGAAGATAGGCAGGTTTATGGCTACACCTTC
TRBV28,TRBJ2-7,NA,NA,CATRSQGFYEQYF,TGTGCCACCCGGTCACAGGGATTCTACGAGCAGTACTTC
TRBV2,TRBJ2-2,few,TRBD1,CATTGTALNTGELFF,TGTGCCACGACCGGGACAGCCTTAAACACCGGGGAGCTGTTTTTT
TRBV29-1,TRBJ1-2,NA,NA,CSVGAIYGYTF,TGCAGCGTTGGGGCAATCTATGGCTACACCTTC
TRBV4-3,TRBJ1-1,NA,TRBD1,CASSQGQGAVTGTEAFF,TGCGCCAGCAGCCAAGGACAGGGGGCTGTTACGGGCACTGAAGCTTTCTTT
TRBV29-1,TRBJ1-2,NA,TRBD1,CSVETDRDYGYTF,TGCAGCGTTGAGACGGACAGGGACTATGGCTACACCTTC
TRBV9,TRBJ2-1,few,NA,CASSVWETHNEQFF,TGTGCCAGCAGCGTTTGGGAGACCCACAATGAGCAGTTCTTC
TRBV28,TRBJ2-1,many,TRBD2,CASRRTSGTKVYNEQFF,TGTGCCAGCAGACGGACTAGCGGAACTAAAGTCTACAATGAGCAGTTCTTC
TRBV29-1,TRBJ2-1,once,NA,CSGVTSRGQFF,TGCAGCGGCGTTACAAGTCGTGGGCAGTTCTTC
TRBV6-5,TRBJ1-2,few,NA,CASSYKEDSHWGYTF,TGTGCCAGCAGTTACAAGGAAGACAGTCATTGGGGCTACACCTTC
TRBV28,TRBJ2-1,NA,NA,CASSPPAGGSSYNEQFF,TGTGCCAGCAGTCCCCCGGCGGGTGGAAGCTCCTACAATGAGCAGTTCTTC
TRBV24-1,TRBJ2-1,NA,NA,CATSDLEDEQFF,TGTGCCACCAGTGACCTTGAGGATGAGCAGTTCTTC
TRBV10-3,TRBJ1-5,few,NA,CAISEGANQPQHF,TGTGCCATCAGTGAGGGGGCCAATCAGCCCCAGCATTTT
TRBV6-5,TRBJ2-3,NA,TRBD2,CASSLAGGPNTDTQYF,TGTGCCAGCAGTCTAGCGGGAGGGCCGAACACAGATACGCAGTATTTT
TRBV28,TRBJ2-3,NA,NA,CASSFSISDTQYF,TGTGCCAGCAGTTTTTCGATCTCAGATACGCAGTATTTT
TRBV4-3,TRBJ2-1,NA,TRBD1,CASSQGQGWGEQFF,TGCGCCAGCAGCCAGGGACAGGGTTGGGGTGAGCAGTTCTTC